This T cell receptor (beta chain) came from a study of CD8+CD57+ T cells in acquired aplastic anemia. Broader study findings: Levels of CD8+ Simpson's diversity were not significantly distinct in patients versus controls.

A remark on this clonotype: Its antigen is unidentified.

Sequenced patients had shown CD8+CD57+ cell expansion by flow cytometry. According to the study, genomic DNA was the template for TCR beta VDJ and CDR3 profiling. TCRdb passed the reads through MiXCR, listing each CDR3 protein once. The table records about 240,000 distinct CDR3 sequences, around 43% of them present only once. The CDR3 runs to 15 residues. Trimming stripped 3 bases from V and 6 bases from J, with 14 bases between. Germline V gene data show CDR1 as LNHNV and CDR2 as YYDKDF (reference sequence). The specimen sequenced was sorted CD4+, CD8+, or CD8+CD57+ T cells (not recorded which) from PBMCs. The receptor comes from a human donor with aplastic anemia. The gene calls are TRBV15 and TRBJ2-2; D might be TRBD1 (5 bases). Here the CDR3 DNA reads TGTGCCACCAGCAGCCAACGCCAGGGTGCCGGGGAGCTGTTTTTT. It translates to CATSSQRQGAGELFF.